This entry lists 27 T cell receptor beta chains sequenced from one sample in a study of blood T cells in healthy people across ages (dated by TCRdb to the mid-2010s). The library came from 5' RACE. Sequencing instrument: Illumina HiSeq 2500. A second PCR of about 7 to 12 cycles was performed with a sample-barcoded 5' primer and a J-beta primer mix. The public sequencing data were trimmed at Q25 with fastp and processed into clonotypes with MiXCR by TCRdb, which kept only in-frame beta chains. Rows with one shared CDR3 protein collapse into an entry with the most common genes and DNA. This sample holds roughly 730,000 distinct CDR3 sequences; just over 55% were observed only once. Clones ranked in the top ten supply more than 25% of the sample. The sequencing sample was made of blood. The receptors shown here come from a middle-aged man in good health.

The CDR3 sequence is CASSSQGGHGYTF. The CDR3 nucleotides are TGTGCCAGCAGTTCACAGGGAGGGCATGGCTACACCTTC. The rearrangement uses TRBV7-9 and TRBJ1-2; a possible D gene is TRBD1 (6 bases). The CDR3 runs to 13 residues. Per germline, CDR1 SEHNR and CDR2 FQNEAQ (reference sequence). V was shortened by 6 bases and J by 6 bases, with 14 bases between the two germline ends.

The chain couples TRBV5-5 to TRBJ2-1; the D gene is possibly TRBD1 (6 bases). Germline V CDR1 and CDR2: SGHKS, YYEKEE (reference sequence). Deletions cut 2 bases from V and 4 bases from J, with 16 bases between. There are 16 residues in the CDR3. The DNA of the CDR3 is TGTGCCAGCAGCTTCGAAGTCCGACAGGTTTACAATGAGCAGTTCTTC. Protein sequence: CASSFEVRQVYNEQFF.

The table lists this clonotype with a few counts. The J gene is TRBJ2-1, the V gene TRBV5-1, with 11 bases lining up with TRBD2. CDR3 size: 15 residues. Germline V lookup: CDR1 SGHRS, CDR2 YFSETQ. Trimming took 4 bases from V and 6 from J; bases not matched to a gene: 6. In nucleotides, the CDR3 is TGCGCCAGCAGCCCTGGACTAGCGGGTAGCAATGAGCAGTTCTTC. It encodes CASSPGLAGSNEQFF. The full variable domain, in which reference TRBV5-1 and TRBJ2-1 provide the parts outside the CDR3, is KAGVTQTPRYLIKTRGQQVTLSCSPISGHRSVSWYQQTPGQGLQFLFEYFSETQRNKGNFPGRFSGRQFSNSRSEMNVSTLELGDSALYLCASSPGLAGSNEQFFGPGTRLTVL.

In its sample, this clonotype was seen a few times. The V and J genes are TRBV3-1 and TRBJ2-1; D tentatively reads TRBD1 or TRBD2 (5 bases each). CDR3 length: 15 amino acids. In germline, CDR1 is LGHDT, CDR2 YNNKEL (reference sequence). The V end was cut by 3 bases, the J end by 3 bases, with 12 bases between. For the CDR3, the DNA is TGTGCCAGCAGCCAGATACGGGACGTCTACAATGAGCAGTTCTTC. This codes for CASSQIRDVYNEQFF.

This clonotype was counted between two and nine times. This sequence joins TRBV29-1 and TRBJ2-1; D not certain. Trimming cost V 4 bases and J 6 bases, with 1 base left between them. CDR1 SQVTM and CDR2 ANQGSEA come from the germline V gene. This CDR3 is 9 amino acids long. The CDR3 is CSVANEQFF. DNA for the CDR3: TGCAGCGTTGCCAATGAGCAGTTCTTC.

The gene calls are TRBV5-1 and TRBJ2-3; TRBD2 matches 7 bases. Per the germline V gene, CDR1 is SGHRS and CDR2 is YFSETQ. The CDR3 has 16 residues. The V gene end was trimmed by 0 bases and the J gene end by 3 bases; junction bases not matched to a gene: 7. The chain's CDR3 is CASSLASSGLTDTQYF. DNA of the CDR3: TGCGCCAGCAGCTTGGCTTCTAGCGGATTGACAGATACGCAGTATTTT.

This clonotype was seen a few times. The V call is TRBV10-3, the J call TRBJ2-3; weak D call: TRBD2 (6 bases). The V gene lost 0 bases and the J gene lost 3 bases, with 13 bases spanning the gap. This CDR3 contains 16 residues. Germline CDR1 reads ENHRY; CDR2 reads SYGVKD. The CDR3 DNA sequence: TGTGCCATCAGTGAGTCGGGGGGAGCCACAACAGATACGCAGTATTTT. The encoded protein is CAISESGGATTDTQYF.

The genes are TRBV12-3 or TRBV12-4 and TRBJ2-1; 10 bases are shared with TRBD2. V trimming: 8 bases; J trimming: 6 bases; junction bases outside the gene matches: 7. This CDR3 has 14 residues. CDR3 sequence (DNA): TGTGCCAGCGGGTCCTCTAGCGGGGGCAATGAGCAGTTCTTC. It codes for CASGSSSGGNEQFF.

This clonotype occurred a few times. The chain couples TRBV2 to TRBJ2-7; a weak D match, TRBD2 (5 bases). CDR3 size: 12 residues. The V gene lost 7 bases and the J gene lost 3 bases, with 10 bases spanning the gap. Germline-derived CDR1 and CDR2 are SNHLY and FYNNEI. CDR3: CASNAGSYEQYF. CDR3 in DNA: TGTGCCAGCAACGCTGGGAGCTACGAGCAGTACTTC.

In regard to this clonotype: A read error may be the cause here, since a much bigger clone is one base away. V and J are TRBV4-2 and TRBJ2-4; a weak D match, TRBD2 (7 bases). This CDR3 has 18 amino acids. The V gene's germline CDR1 is LGHNA and CDR2 YNFKEQ. The CDR3 spells CASSQEFRGALAKNSQYF. CDR3 coding DNA: TGTGCCAGCAGCCAAGAGTTTCGGGGGGCCTTGGCCAAAAACAGTCAGTACTTC.

The chain carries TRBV28 and TRBJ2-1; D possibly corresponds to TRBD2 (7 bases). CDR1 is MDHEN and CDR2 is SYDVKM in the germline V gene. This CDR3 spans 14 amino acids. V lost 5 bases and J lost 8, with 16 bases in between. The DNA for the CDR3 is TGTGCCAGCAGTCTGTGGGGGCTAGCGGATGAGCAGTTCTTC. It codes for CASSLWGLADEQFF.

This clonotype was picked up a small number of times. The V and J genes are TRBV4-3 and TRBJ2-5, with D perhaps TRBD1 (5 bases). The last part of the DNA fits TRBJ2-7 better; the J call may be wrong. Germline CDR1 reads LGHNA; CDR2 reads YSLEER. The CDR3 extends over 16 amino acids. This CDR3 is CASSQGAAGFPYEQYF. The CDR3 DNA follows: TGCGCCAGCAGCCAAGGGGCGGCAGGGTTCCCCTACGAGCAGTACTTC.

CDR3 loop: CSAQNVGNNQPQHF. DNA for the CDR3: TGCAGTGCTCAAAACGTGGGGAACAATCAGCCCCAGCATTTT. V is TRBV20-1 and J is TRBJ1-5; unclear D gene. V was clipped by 5 bases and J by 3 bases, with 14 bases between them. The CDR3 totals 14 residues. Germline V gives CDR1 DFQATT, CDR2 SNEGSKA (reference sequence).

This rearrangement joins TRBV12-3 or TRBV12-4 to TRBJ2-7; 7 positions agree with TRBD2. V shed 7 bases and J 2 bases; nucleotides not matched to a gene: 14. This CDR3 has 16 residues. The CDR3 DNA is TGTGCCAGCAACCGAAACGTGGGGGGGGGTCCCTACGAGCAGTACTTC. Encoded protein: CASNRNVGGGPYEQYF.

The chain employs TRBV29-1 and TRBJ1-1, with D unclear. CDR1 and CDR2 from the germline V gene are SQVTM and ANQGSEA. The CDR3 is made up of 11 amino acids. The germline V and J ends were trimmed by 5 bases and 3 bases, with 7 bases remaining between them. Written as DNA, the CDR3 is TGCAGCGTTCGGTTTGACACTGAAGCTTTCTTT. Translating it yields CSVRFDTEAFF.

This rearrangement joins TRBV7-8 to TRBJ2-7, with D perhaps TRBD1 or TRBD2 (6 bases each). The germline gives CDR1 SGHVS, CDR2 FQNEAQ. Trimming pared 0 bases from V and 2 bases from J, leaving 14 bases between. The length of the CDR3 is 16 residues. The CDR3 reads CASSLAVHGGPYEQYF. The CDR3 coding sequence is TGTGCCAGCAGCTTAGCTGTTCATGGGGGGCCCTACGAGCAGTACTTC.

J is TRBJ1-2 and V is TRBV6-6; possibly TRBD1 for D (6 bases). Germline CDR1 is MNHNY and CDR2 is SVGAGI (reference sequence). V lost 5 bases and J 8 bases, leaving 12 bases between the germline ends. The CDR3 consists of 12 residues. The DNA of the CDR3 is TGTGCCAGCAGTCAGACAGGAGGGGGCTACACCTTC. Translating gives CASSQTGGGYTF.

The gene calls are TRBV9 and TRBJ2-7; D is perhaps TRBD1 or TRBD2 (5 bases each). V lost 3 bases and J lost 5, with 21 bases in between. Looked up from germline, CDR1 is SGDLS and CDR2 is YYNGEE. The CDR3 has 16 amino acids. The CDR3 bases are TGTGCCAGCAGCGCGGGGCGTCAGGGCATAAACGACGAGCAGTACTTC. Translated: CASSAGRQGINDEQYF.

This clonotype showed up just a few times. The rearrangement uses TRBV7-2 and TRBJ2-6; tentative D call: TRBD1 (6 bases). The CDR3 contains 17 residues. Trimming left V 5 bases short and J 0 bases short, with 14 bases between. CDR1 and CDR2 from the germline V gene are SGHTA and FQGNSA. The CDR3 is CASSPQGTRSGANVLTF. CDR3 sequence (DNA): TGTGCCAGCAGCCCGCAAGGGACACGCTCTGGGGCCAACGTCCTGACTTTC.

Concerning this clonotype itself: A read error may be the cause here, since a much bigger clone is one base away. J is TRBJ1-1 and V is TRBV9; D ambiguous. With 3 bases removed from V and 5 bases from J, the gap between germline ends came to 11 bases. Germline V gene lookup returns CDR1 SGDLS and CDR2 YYNGEE. The CDR3 length is 13 residues. The CDR3 DNA reads TGTGCCAGCAGCGGAGCCCTTGAGACTGAAGCTTTCTTT. It translates to CASSGALETEAFF.

The chain has TRBV5-6 and TRBJ2-1; D is possibly TRBD1 (5 bases). This CDR3 is built from 14 residues. Trimming removed 6 bases from V and 4 bases from J, with 14 bases in between. Germline assignment: CDR1 SGHDT and CDR2 YYEEEE. CDR3 loop: CASTGQRVYNEQFF. CDR3 in DNA: TGTGCCAGCACCGGACAACGGGTATACAATGAGCAGTTCTTC.

The J gene is TRBJ2-5, the V gene TRBV27; no clear D. The CDR3 length is 15 residues. Trimming took 6 bases from V and 0 from J, leaving 14 bases between them. The germline CDR1 and CDR2 sequences are MNHEY and SMNVEV (reference sequence). Written as DNA, the CDR3 is TGTGCCAGCAGCCCCCTTGTGGGGTACCAAGAGACCCAGTACTTC. This translates into CASSPLVGYQETQYF.

The rearrangement joins TRBV12-3 or TRBV12-4 to TRBJ2-3; possibly TRBD1 or TRBD2 for D (5 bases each). V shed 5 bases and J shed 4 bases, with 16 bases lying between them. This CDR3 is built from 15 residues. The CDR3 DNA is TGTGCCAGCAGTCCCCGAAGAGGGGTGGCAGATACGCAGTATTTT. This gives the protein CASSPRRGVADTQYF.

The V and J genes are TRBV7-3 and TRBJ2-1; a possible D gene is TRBD2 (5 bases). CDR3 length: 15 residues. Germline V gene lookup returns CDR1 SGHTA and CDR2 FQGTGA. V lost 5 bases, J lost 0 bases, and 11 bases lay in between. The chain's CDR3 is CASSDAADSYNEQFF. For the CDR3, the DNA is TGTGCCAGCAGCGACGCAGCGGACTCCTACAATGAGCAGTTCTTC.

J is TRBJ2-7 and V is TRBV20-1, with 10 positions matching TRBD2. CDR3 size: 17 residues. Germline CDR1 and CDR2: DFQATT and SNEGSKA (reference sequence). Unmatched junction bases numbered 10, after V lost 2 bases and J lost 0 bases. The CDR3 sequence: CSARSASGSGGSYEQYF. The DNA of the CDR3 is TGCAGTGCTAGATCCGCTAGCGGGAGCGGGGGCTCCTACGAGCAGTACTTC.

The chain is built from TRBV2 and TRBJ1-6; D might be TRBD1 (5 bases). Trimming cost V 3 bases and J 7 bases, with 13 bases left between them. The CDR3 is 15 residues long. Germline CDR1 and CDR2: SNHLY and FYNNEI. The CDR3 spells CASSERDGLNSPLHF. DNA of the CDR3: TGTGCCAGCAGTGAGAGGGACGGATTAAATTCACCCCTCCACTTT.

The chain couples TRBV20-1 to TRBJ2-4; 7 positions match TRBD1. The assigned J gene may be wrong: the sequence end matches TRBJ2-7 better. This CDR3 region has 15 residues. The germline CDR1 and CDR2 sequences are DFQATT and SNEGSKA (reference sequence). CDR3 in amino acids: CSARDRTGAGYEQYF. The CDR3 DNA sequence: TGCAGTGCTAGAGATCGCACAGGGGCCGGGTACGAGCAGTACTTC.